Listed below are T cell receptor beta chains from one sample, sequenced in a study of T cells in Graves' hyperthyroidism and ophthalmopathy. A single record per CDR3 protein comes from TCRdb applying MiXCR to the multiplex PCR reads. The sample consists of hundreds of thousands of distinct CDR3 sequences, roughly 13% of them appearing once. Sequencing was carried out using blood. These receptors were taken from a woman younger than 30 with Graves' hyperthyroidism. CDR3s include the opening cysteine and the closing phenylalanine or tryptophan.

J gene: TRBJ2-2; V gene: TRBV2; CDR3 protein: CASTRVAGDTGELFF
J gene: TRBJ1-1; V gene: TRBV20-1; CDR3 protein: CSATRTQGIGEAFF
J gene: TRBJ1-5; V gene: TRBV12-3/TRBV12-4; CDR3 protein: CASSLGTGLVSNQPQHF
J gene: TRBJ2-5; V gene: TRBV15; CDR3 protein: CATSGGRGIRTQYF
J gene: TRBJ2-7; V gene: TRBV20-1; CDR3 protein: CSARRDGYEQYF
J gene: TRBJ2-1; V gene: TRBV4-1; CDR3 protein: CASSRGLFDANNEQFF
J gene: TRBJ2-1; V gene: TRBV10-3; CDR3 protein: CAIGQGSGEQFF
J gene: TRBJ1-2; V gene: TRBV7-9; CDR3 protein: CASSLKLITGGDRPHGYTF
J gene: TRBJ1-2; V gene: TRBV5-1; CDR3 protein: CASRRRDSYTF
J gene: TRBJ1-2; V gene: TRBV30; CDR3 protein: CAWSVGEGAVGYTF
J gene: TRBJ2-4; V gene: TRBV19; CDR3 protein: CASSSPGQGAKNIQYF
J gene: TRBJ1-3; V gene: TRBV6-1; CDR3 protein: CASSEGQGPSGNTIYF
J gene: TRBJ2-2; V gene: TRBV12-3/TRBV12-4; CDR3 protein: CASSSTSGSITGELFF
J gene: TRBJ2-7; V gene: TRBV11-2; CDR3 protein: CASSWGPAGSSYEQYF
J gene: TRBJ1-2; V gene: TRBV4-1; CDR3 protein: CASRLTGGEGGYTF
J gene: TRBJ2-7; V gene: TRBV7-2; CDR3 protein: CASSPHPATEQYF
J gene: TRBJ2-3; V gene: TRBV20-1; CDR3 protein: CSATSGTGNLDTQYF
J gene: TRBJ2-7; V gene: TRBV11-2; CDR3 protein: CASTSWGTGVIEENTYEQYF
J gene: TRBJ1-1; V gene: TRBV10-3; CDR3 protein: CASVAGMNTEAFF
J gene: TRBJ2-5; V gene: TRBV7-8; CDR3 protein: CASSLSSTSGETQYF
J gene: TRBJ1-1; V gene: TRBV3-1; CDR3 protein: CASSQLRGTEAFF
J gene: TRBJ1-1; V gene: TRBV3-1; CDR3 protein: CASSQYTMNTEAFF
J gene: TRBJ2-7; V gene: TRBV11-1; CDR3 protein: CASSFKGQETYEQYF
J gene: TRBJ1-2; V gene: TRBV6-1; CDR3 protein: CASSETTEQYGYTF
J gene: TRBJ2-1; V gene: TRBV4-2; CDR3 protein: CASSQGLARNEQFF
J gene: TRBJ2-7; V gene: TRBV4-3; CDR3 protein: CASSPTRQTYYEQYF
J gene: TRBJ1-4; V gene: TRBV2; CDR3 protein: CASRVEEVSEKLFF
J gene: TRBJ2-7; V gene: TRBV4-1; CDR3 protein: CASSQYPSPPYTYEQYF
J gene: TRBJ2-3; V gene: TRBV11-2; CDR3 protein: CASRITSTDTQYF
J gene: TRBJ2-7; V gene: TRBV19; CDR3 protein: CASSIFGTYEQYF